The rows below give T cell receptor beta chains drawn from one sample of a study of regulatory T cells in long-lasting Graves disease. TCRdb processed the multiplex PCR reads anew with MiXCR; each CDR3 protein has one entry. The sample lists 550,000 to 650,000 distinct CDR3 sequences; about 16% were seen once. These sequences were also reported in another study, on T cells in Graves' hyperthyroidism and ophthalmopathy.

This specimen was peripheral blood mononuclear cells (PBMCs), taken at new diagnosis, from a patient treated with antithyroid drugs. The receptor set was obtained from a man between 18 and 35 years old with Graves disease. Both conserved end residues are part of each CDR3. The D gene is left open where the match is weak.

TRBJ1-6 TRBV6-1 17 - CASSELSIVAAYSPLHF
TRBJ1-1 TRBV11-1 17 TRBD1 CASSLPKQGAGHTEAFF
TRBJ2-7 TRBV12-3/TRBV12-4 19 TRBD1 CASSFRGTGPFYRGYEQYF
TRBJ1-1 TRBV20-1 13 - CSARVIQGNEAFF
TRBJ1-4 TRBV12-3/TRBV12-4 14 - CASSQDRHEAKLFF
TRBJ1-5 TRBV6-1 16 - CASSTGIQEINQPQHF
TRBJ2-7 TRBV7-3 13 - CASSFHLPYEQYF
TRBJ2-7 TRBV2 14 - CASSDSNLSYEQYF
TRBJ2-5 TRBV20-1 14 - CSARDLGVPETQYF
TRBJ2-7 TRBV29-1 14 TRBD1 CSVEEGTGGNEQYF
TRBJ1-1 TRBV7-6 14 - CASSLGWGRTEAFF
TRBJ2-7 TRBV6-5 15 TRBD1 CASSYQGATPYEQYF
TRBJ1-1 TRBV5-1 15 TRBD1 CASSSPGQSNTEAFF
TRBJ2-3 TRBV6-6 17 TRBD2 CASSNSRTSGDTDTQYF
TRBJ2-7 TRBV28 13 - CARARDRSYEQYF